Listed below are T cell receptor beta chains from one sample, sequenced in a study of CD8 T cells in Susac syndrome. TCRdb called the immunoSEQ multiplex PCR reads again in MiXCR, with one record for every CDR3 protein. Of 95,000 to 150,000 distinct CDR3 sequences in the sample, over 90% were seen once. The source material was CD8+ T cells from PBMCs. The receptor set was obtained from a human donor with Susac syndrome. Both conserved end residues are part of each CDR3. D genes are given only for firm matches. A clone size is listed for some rows: how often the clone was seen (once, few, many), or a class if it is expanded.

d_gene	v_gene	abundance	j_gene	CDR3aa	CDR3nt
.	TRBV6-2/TRBV6-3	.	TRBJ1-1	CASKRLTEAFF	TGTGCCAGCAAGAGGTTAACTGAAGCTTTCTTT
.	TRBV13	.	TRBJ1-1	CASSYLRSDMNTEAFF	TGTGCCAGCAGCTACCTGAGGTCAGACATGAACACTGAAGCTTTCTTT
.	TRBV18	once	TRBJ1-3	CASSSYDRSGNTIYF	TGTGCCAGCTCAAGCTATGACCGCTCTGGAAACACCATATATTTT
.	TRBV9	.	TRBJ1-6	CASSVGDGTPLHF	TGTGCCAGCAGCGTTGGGGACGGGACACCCCTCCACTTT
.	TRBV12-3/TRBV12-4	.	TRBJ2-1	CASSHGTGGFF	TGTGCCAGCAGTCACGGGACTGGGGGGTTCTTC
.	TRBV6-6	.	TRBJ2-5	CASRLRDTAQETQYF	TGTGCCAGCAGGCTTCGGGACACGGCGCAAGAGACCCAGTACTTC
.	TRBV7-9	.	TRBJ1-5	CASSLAGEGQPQHF	TGTGCCAGCAGCTTAGCAGGCGAGGGTCAGCCCCAGCATTTT
.	TRBV29-1	.	TRBJ1-1	CSVKTELNTEAFF	TGCAGCGTTAAAACAGAGCTGAACACTGAAGCTTTCTTT
TRBD2	TRBV6-6	.	TRBJ2-1	CASSGGALGNEQFF	TGTGCCAGCAGCGGGGGGGCCTTAGGCAATGAGCAGTTCTTC
.	TRBV9	.	TRBJ2-6	CASSLQGPPSGANVLTF	TGTGCCAGCAGCTTACAGGGACCTCCCTCTGGGGCCAACGTCCTGACTTTC
.	TRBV2	.	TRBJ1-1	CASSEGTATEAFF	TGTGCCAGCAGTGAAGGGACAGCCACTGAAGCTTTCTTT
TRBD2	TRBV20-1	.	TRBJ2-1	CSARGGGPMPYNEQFF	TGCAGTGCTAGAGGCGGGGGACCAATGCCGTACAATGAGCAGTTCTTC
.	TRBV6-5	.	TRBJ1-5	CASSYSDSFYSNQPQHF	TGTGCCAGCAGTTACTCAGACAGCTTTTATAGCAATCAGCCCCAGCATTTT
TRBD1	TRBV30	.	TRBJ1-2	CAWSTRTGGYGYTF	TGTGCCTGGAGTACCCGGACAGGGGGATATGGCTACACCTTC
.	TRBV19	.	TRBJ2-5	CASSISARWGQETQYF	TGTGCCAGTAGTATCTCCGCGCGATGGGGTCAAGAGACCCAGTACTTC
.	TRBV7-8	.	TRBJ1-5	CASSLGQDLSNQPQHF	TGTGCCAGCAGCTTAGGACAGGACCTTAGCAATCAGCCCCAGCATTTT
.	TRBV15	.	TRBJ1-4	CATRQSTNEKLFF	TGTGCCACCAGGCAGTCAACTAATGAAAAACTGTTTTTT
.	TRBV7-3	.	TRBJ2-3	CASSYSTGSADTQYF	TGTGCCAGCAGCTACTCGACGGGCAGCGCAGATACGCAGTATTTT
.	TRBV27	.	TRBJ2-1	CASSSVVGGLPNNEQFF	TGTGCCAGCAGTTCAGTGGTAGGGGGACTACCCAACAATGAGCAGTTCTTC
.	TRBV29-1	.	TRBJ2-5	CSVPGTAAQETQYF	TGCAGCGTTCCCGGGACTGCCGCCCAAGAGACCCAGTACTTC
.	TRBV20-1	.	TRBJ2-2	CSARVLAGTGELFF	TGCAGTGCTAGAGTACTAGCTGGCACCGGGGAGCTGTTTTTT
.	TRBV15	.	TRBJ2-7	CATSRAGEDYEQYF	TGTGCCACCAGCAGAGCAGGGGAGGACTACGAGCAGTACTTC
TRBD1	TRBV30	.	TRBJ1-5	CAWSEDRGGYSNQPQHF	TGTGCCTGGAGTGAGGACAGGGGAGGCTATAGCAATCAGCCCCAGCATTTT
TRBD2	TRBV6-2/TRBV6-3	.	TRBJ2-5	CASSEGTSGAPETQYF	TGTGCCAGCAGCGAGGGGACTAGCGGGGCTCCAGAGACCCAGTACTTC
TRBD2	TRBV4-2	.	TRBJ2-7	CASSPRGSGGEAYEQYF	TGTGCCAGCAGCCCGCGCGGGAGCGGGGGCGAGGCCTACGAGCAGTACTTC
.	TRBV20-1	.	TRBJ2-1	CSAPRDLYNEQFF	TGCAGTGCTCCCCGGGACTTGTACAATGAGCAGTTCTTC
TRBD1	TRBV12-3/TRBV12-4	.	TRBJ2-7	CASSPGQGQVEQYF	TGTGCCAGCAGCCCCGGACAGGGTCAGGTCGAGCAGTACTTC
.	TRBV11-3	.	TRBJ2-7	CASSLGMASEQYF	TGTGCCAGCAGCCTAGGAATGGCCTCCGAGCAGTACTTC
.	TRBV4-2	.	TRBJ1-2	CASSQDQSYTRGPTNYGYTF	TGTGCCAGCAGCCAAGATCAGAGCTACACCCGGGGTCCCACTAACTATGGCTACACCTTC
.	TRBV6-5	.	TRBJ1-1	CASSSPRGLYTEAFF	TGTGCCAGCAGTTCGCCCCGGGGGCTCTACACTGAAGCTTTCTTT
.	TRBV27	few	TRBJ2-5	CASSPWGPQETQYF	TGTGCCAGCAGTCCTTGGGGGCCACAAGAGACCCAGTACTTC
.	TRBV5-1	.	TRBJ2-2	CASSPTVVAGELFF	TGCGCCAGCAGCCCGACGGTTGTGGCCGGGGAGCTGTTTTTT
TRBD1	TRBV29-1	.	TRBJ1-2	CSVEDRPYGYTF	TGCAGCGTTGAGGACAGGCCATATGGCTACACCTTC
.	TRBV29-1	.	TRBJ2-2	CSVALGGSTGELFF	TGCAGCGTTGCCCTTGGAGGATCCACCGGGGAGCTGTTTTTT
TRBD1	TRBV2	.	TRBJ2-3	CASRAGTGNTDTQYF	TGTGCCAGCAGGGCCGGGACAGGGAACACAGATACGCAGTATTTT
.	TRBV14	once	TRBJ2-2	CASSQIRNTGELFF	TGTGCCAGCAGCCAAATTAGGAACACCGGGGAGCTGTTTTTT
TRBD1	TRBV5-4	.	TRBJ1-2	CASSLVGQGGEDGYTF	TGTGCCAGCAGCTTGGTTGGACAGGGCGGCGAAGATGGCTACACCTTC
TRBD2	TRBV5-1	.	TRBJ2-7	CASSLAGRVGEQYF	TGCGCCAGCAGCTTGGCAGGGAGGGTAGGCGAGCAGTACTTC
.	TRBV20-1	.	TRBJ1-5	CSARARYSNQPQHF	TGCAGTGCCCGAGCGCGTTATAGCAATCAGCCCCAGCATTTT
.	TRBV9	.	TRBJ2-7	CASSPGPSPYEQYF	TGTGCCAGCAGCCCCGGCCCCAGCCCTTACGAGCAGTACTTC
.	TRBV19	.	TRBJ1-1	CASSPMGSGNTEAFF	TGTGCCAGTAGTCCTATGGGGAGCGGGAACACTGAAGCTTTCTTT
TRBD1	TRBV20-1	.	TRBJ2-5	CSARGGQGPETQYF	TGCAGTGCTAGAGGGGGACAGGGGCCGGAGACCCAGTACTTC